The 6 T cell receptor beta chains given below trace back to one sample, sequenced in a study of cytomegalovirus exposure and HLA in healthy donors. 60 Vbeta and 13 Jbeta primers were used in PCR. Assay: immunoSEQ multiplex PCR; the TCRdb copy retains only in-frame clones and omits some. The table includes roughly 190,000 clones, 12% detected once. Source material: PBMCs. The source of these receptors is a middle-aged man in good health and CMV-seropositive.

The chain carries TRBV10-3 and TRBJ2-1, with 9 bases lining up with TRBD1. The CDR3 length is 14 residues. CDR1 is ENHRY, CDR2 SYGVKD, per germline. The J segment lost 5 bases and the V segment lost 6 bases, leaving 5 bases of the junction unmatched. The CDR3 sequence: CAISGDRDNNEQFF. In nucleotides, the CDR3 is TGTGCCATCAGCGGGGACAGGGATAACAATGAGCAGTTCTTC.

This clone showed up just a few times. This rearrangement joins TRBV7-9 to TRBJ2-3; D may be TRBD2 (5 bases). The CDR3 runs 13 residues. Germline V lookup: CDR1 SEHNR, CDR2 FQNEAQ (reference sequence). Trimming shortened V by 5 bases and J by 5 bases, and 11 bases separated the two germline ends. In DNA, the CDR3 is TGTGCCAGCAGCCCGGGGTCCCTAGATACGCAGTATTTT. Protein sequence: CASSPGSLDTQYF.

This sequence joins TRBV4-3 and TRBJ2-1; TRBD1 agrees at 10 bases. CDR3 size: 16 residues. The V gene end was trimmed by 0 bases and the J gene end by 6 bases; junction bases not matched to a gene: 5. CDR1 is LGHNA, CDR2 YSLEER, per germline. The CDR3 sequence is CASSQDIGDRGNEQFF. CDR3 coding DNA: TGCGCCAGCAGCCAAGATATAGGGGACAGGGGCAATGAGCAGTTCTTC.

This clone was seen more than once but under ten times. The V and J genes are TRBV5-4 and TRBJ2-2, with TRBD1 matching over 10 bases. V lost 0 bases to trimming and J lost 4 bases; unmatched junction nucleotides: 15. This CDR3 contains 20 residues. The germline gives CDR1 SGHNT, CDR2 YYREEE (reference sequence). In DNA, the CDR3 is TGTGCCAGCAGCTTGGACCCGAGGGGGCAAGGACAGGGGGTCACCGGGGAGCTGTTTTTT. This encodes CASSLDPRGQGQGVTGELFF.

The chain carries TRBV5-8 and TRBJ2-2; D may be TRBD1 (6 bases). V lost 2 bases and J 1 base, leaving 9 bases between the germline ends. CDR1 and CDR2 from the germline V gene are SGHTS and YDEGEE. This CDR3 is 15 amino acids long. In nucleotides, the CDR3 is TGTGCCAGCAGCTTAGTACAGGGGAACACCGGGGAGCTGTTTTTT. This encodes CASSLVQGNTGELFF.

This clone was counted between two and nine times. This rearrangement joins TRBV5-8 to TRBJ1-1; 7 bases map to TRBD1. This CDR3 is 15 amino acids long. J gave up 5 bases and V 0 bases, and 7 bases lay outside the gene matches. Germline CDR1 reads SGHTS; CDR2 reads YDEGEE. The CDR3 spells CASSLGQGAGTEAFF. CDR3 DNA: TGTGCCAGCAGCTTGGGACAGGGCGCAGGAACTGAAGCTTTCTTT.